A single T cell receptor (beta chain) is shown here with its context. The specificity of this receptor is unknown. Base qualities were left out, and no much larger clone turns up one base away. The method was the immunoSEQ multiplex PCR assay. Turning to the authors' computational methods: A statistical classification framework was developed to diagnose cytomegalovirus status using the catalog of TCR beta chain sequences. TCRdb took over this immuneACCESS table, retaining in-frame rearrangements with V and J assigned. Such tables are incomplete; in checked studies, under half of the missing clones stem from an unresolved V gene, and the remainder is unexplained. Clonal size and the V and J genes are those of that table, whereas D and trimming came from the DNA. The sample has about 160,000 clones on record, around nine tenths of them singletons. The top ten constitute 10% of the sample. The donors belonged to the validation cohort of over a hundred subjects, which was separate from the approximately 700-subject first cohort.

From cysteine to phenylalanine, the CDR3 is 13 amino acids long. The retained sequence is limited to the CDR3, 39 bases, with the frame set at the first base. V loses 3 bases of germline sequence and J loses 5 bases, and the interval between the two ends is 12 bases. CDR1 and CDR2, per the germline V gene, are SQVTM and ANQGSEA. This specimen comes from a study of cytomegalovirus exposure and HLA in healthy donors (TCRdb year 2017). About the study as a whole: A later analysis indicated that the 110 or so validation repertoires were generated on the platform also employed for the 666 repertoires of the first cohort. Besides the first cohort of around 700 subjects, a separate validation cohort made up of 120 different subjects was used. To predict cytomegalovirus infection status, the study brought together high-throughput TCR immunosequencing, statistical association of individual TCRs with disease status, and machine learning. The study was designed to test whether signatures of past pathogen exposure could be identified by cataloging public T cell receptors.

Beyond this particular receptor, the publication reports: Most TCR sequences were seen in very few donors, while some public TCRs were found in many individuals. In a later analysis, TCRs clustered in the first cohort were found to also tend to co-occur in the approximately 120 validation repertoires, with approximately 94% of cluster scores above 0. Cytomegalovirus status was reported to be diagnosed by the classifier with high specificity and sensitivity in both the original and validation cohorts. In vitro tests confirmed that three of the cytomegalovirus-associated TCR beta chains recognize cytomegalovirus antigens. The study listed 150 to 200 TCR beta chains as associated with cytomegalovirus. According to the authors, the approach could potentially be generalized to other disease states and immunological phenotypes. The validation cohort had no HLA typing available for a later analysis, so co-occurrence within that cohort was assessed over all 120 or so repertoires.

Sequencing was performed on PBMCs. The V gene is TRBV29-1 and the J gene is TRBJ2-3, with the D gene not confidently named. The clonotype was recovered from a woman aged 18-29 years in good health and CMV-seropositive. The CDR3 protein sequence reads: CSVDKSSGDTQYF. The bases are TGCAGCGTTGACAAGTCTTCAGGAGATACGCAGTATTTT.